This T cell receptor beta chain is drawn from a study of shared clonotypes between healthy human individuals (dated by TCRdb to about 2020). With respect to the entire study: The cohort comprised two women and a few men aged 18 to 49 years. For each donor, three plates each were used for CD4 naive and CD4 memory, two plates were used for CD8 naive, and one plate was used for CD8 memory. Blood TCR repertoires of about five healthy adults were deeply sequenced to estimate repertoire size and the extent of clonotype sharing between individuals. Libraries were prepared and TCR repertoires were sequenced by different laboratories using diverse techniques, in order to increase sequencing depth and limit assay-specific biases. Leukapheresis yielded between about 0.85 and 9 billion PBMCs per donor.

The investigation overall reported the following: Sharing across four donors was observed for approximately 5% of naive CD4, 3.5% of naive CD8, about 2.5% of memory CD4, and less than 0.45% of memory CD8 clonotypes. Pairwise subsampling led to the expectation that sequencing depth would affect the degree of clonotype sharing among donors. Naive subsets generally had larger estimated clonotype richness than memory subsets. Sampling was limited to blood, and TCR repertoires in tissue likely differ from TCR repertoires in blood. The small number of donors limited the genetic and exposure-history diversity represented. Compared with non-shared clonotypes, clonotypes shared by all four sorted-subset donors had higher generation probabilities. Rarefaction of sorted-subset datasets indicated incomplete sequencing despite the large sequencing depth.

A note on this clone: No cognate antigen has been identified for it. Per-base qualities were not stored, and no clone one base away is much larger.

V ends up 2 bases short and J 6 bases short, with an unmatched junction base count of 10. The CDR3, from cysteine to phenylalanine, totals 17 residues. The kept DNA is CDR3 alone, 51 bases in frame from the first base. CDR1 MDHEN and CDR2 SYDVKM were looked up in the germline V gene. The donors were healthy, HIV-negative adults with no recently reported acute infections or vaccinations. Every donor was a Caucasian adult living in Nashville, Tennessee, USA. CD4+ T cells were enriched by magnetic negative selection; naive cells were then positively selected on CD45RA, and the negative fraction formed the memory subset. Blood was collected by leukapheresis, and PBMCs were isolated by Ficoll-Histopaque density gradient centrifugation and then cryopreserved in liquid nitrogen vapor phase. Purity and quantity of every magnetically sorted T cell population were checked by analytical flow cytometry. Genomic DNA was isolated from every sorted fraction and measured by UV absorbance on a Nanodrop 2000c.

TCR CDR3 regions were amplified from genomic DNA by multiplex PCR using the deep immunoSEQ assay. Extracted genomic DNA from each cell subset was distributed evenly across all wells of several immunoSEQ 96-well plates, and each plate was treated as a replicate. Each replicate PCR for sorted subsets received about 220 ng genomic DNA, equal to roughly 33,000 T cell genomes. The purified libraries were quantified using a Qubit 3.0 fluorometer, sized with a Bioanalyzer 2100, and then quantified again using the KAPA Library Quantification kit. Each immunoSEQ 96-well plate was sequenced on its own single-read 150-cycle Illumina NextSeq 550 flow cell. As for how the authors treated the data: Because the immunoSEQ output included only junctional sequences and no quality scores, the filtering could not be the same as the filtering used for full-length reads. To assign V/J genes and CDR3, sequences were annotated using PyIR, a Python wrapper for IgBLAST v1.9, with IMGT germline references. Reads were removed for weak V/J assignments (E-value above 1e-6), missing CDR3, stop codons, out-of-frame junctions, or ambiguous translated residues. A V3J clonotype was defined by an identical inferred V gene, J gene, and CDR3 amino acid sequence. To compute the percentage overlap between repertoires, the number of shared unique clonotypes was divided by the size of the smaller repertoire. Repertoire richness was assessed with RTK rarefaction, the Chao1 estimator, and Recon v2.1 estimates of unobserved clonotypes. Generation probabilities for all TCRbeta clonotypes obtained by the gDNA method from several donors were computed using OLGA. TCRdb took over this immuneACCESS table, retaining in-frame rearrangements with V and J assigned. Such tables are incomplete; in checked studies, under half of the missing clones stem from an unresolved V gene, and the remainder is unexplained. The V and J calls and clone size come from that table; D and trimming were worked out from the DNA. Across this sample there are 600,000 to 750,000 clones, with 55% to 80% seen only once. Approximately 1.7% of the sample lies in the top ten.

The receptor comes from a woman aged 25 to 39 in good health. Input material: memory CD4+ T cells sorted from blood. This specimen's cell subset or site label, per the study, means: CD45RA-negative fraction. The chain joins TRBV28 to TRBJ2-2; 9 middle bases align to TRBD1. The DNA sequence is TGTGCCAGCAGTTTAGGTAGGGAACAGGGGGCCCCCGGGGAGCTGTTTTTT. It specifies CASSLGREQGAPGELFF.